This T cell receptor (beta chain) was identified during a study of blood T cells in healthy people across ages. Study-level points and caveats: Among T cells, TCR beta diversity per million cells dropped roughly linearly as age rose.

A word on this clonotype: The antigen remains undetermined.

Peripheral blood, about 9.4 milliliters per donor, was collected. Primers used in a second PCR of roughly 7 to 11 cycles were a sample-barcoded 5' primer and a J-beta primer mix. The template-switch adaptor was a 5' adaptor with 12 random nucleotides. It tagged each cDNA molecule. TCRdb recomputed calls from the 5' RACE reads with MiXCR, one row per CDR3 protein. This table has 1.5 million to 2 million distinct CDR3 sequences, about 50% appearing once. CDR3 size: 12 residues. Germline CDR1 DFQATT, CDR2 SNEGSKA (reference sequence). Trimming removed 6 bases from V and 4 bases from J, with 7 bases in between.

This clonotype was obtained from a woman between 40 and 50 years old in good health. The sample taken for sequencing was blood. The rearrangement uses TRBV20-1 and TRBJ1-6; D unclear. CDR3 loop: CSAGEYNSPLHF. The DNA for the CDR3 is TGCAGTGCCGGGGAGTATAATTCACCCCTCCACTTT.